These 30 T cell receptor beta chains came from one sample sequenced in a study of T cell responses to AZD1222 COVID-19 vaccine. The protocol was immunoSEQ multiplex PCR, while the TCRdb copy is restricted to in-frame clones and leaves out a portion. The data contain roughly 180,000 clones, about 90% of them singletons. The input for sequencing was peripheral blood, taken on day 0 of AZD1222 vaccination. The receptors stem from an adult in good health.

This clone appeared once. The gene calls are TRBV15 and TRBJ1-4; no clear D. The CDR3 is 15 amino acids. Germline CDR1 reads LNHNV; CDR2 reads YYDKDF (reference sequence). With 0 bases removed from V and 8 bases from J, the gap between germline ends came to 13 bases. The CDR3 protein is CATSRDLGTGEKLFF. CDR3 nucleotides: TGTGCCACCAGCAGAGATTTAGGAACTGGGGAAAAACTGTTTTTT.

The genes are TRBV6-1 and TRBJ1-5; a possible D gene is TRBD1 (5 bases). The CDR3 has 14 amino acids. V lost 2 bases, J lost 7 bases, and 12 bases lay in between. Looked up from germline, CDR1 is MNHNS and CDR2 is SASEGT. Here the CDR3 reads CASSELGELQPQHF. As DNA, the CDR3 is TGTGCCAGCAGTGAATTGGGGGAACTCCAGCCCCAGCATTTT.

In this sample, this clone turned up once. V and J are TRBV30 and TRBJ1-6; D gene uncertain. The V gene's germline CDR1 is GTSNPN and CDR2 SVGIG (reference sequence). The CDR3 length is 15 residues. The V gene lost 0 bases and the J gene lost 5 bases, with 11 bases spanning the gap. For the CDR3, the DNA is TGTGCCTGGAGTGTAGTAGATAGCGATAATTCACCCCTCCACTTT. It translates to CAWSVVDSDNSPLHF.

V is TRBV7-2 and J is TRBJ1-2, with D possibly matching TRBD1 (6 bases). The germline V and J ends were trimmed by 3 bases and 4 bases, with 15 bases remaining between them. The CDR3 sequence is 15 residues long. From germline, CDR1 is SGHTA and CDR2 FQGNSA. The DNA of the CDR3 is TGTGCCAGCAGCTTTAACGGGGGGCGCGGCTATGGCTACACCTTC. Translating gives CASSFNGGRGYGYTF.

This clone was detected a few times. The CDR3 sequence is CAWGKGGPYEQYF. CDR3 sequence (DNA): TGTGCCTGGGGCAAGGGAGGCCCTTACGAGCAGTACTTC. The V call is TRBV30, the J call TRBJ2-7; a possible D gene is TRBD2 (6 bases). Trimming pared 5 bases from V and 4 bases from J, leaving 15 bases between. The CDR3 runs to 13 residues. CDR1 is GTSNPN and CDR2 is SVGIG in the germline V gene (reference sequence).

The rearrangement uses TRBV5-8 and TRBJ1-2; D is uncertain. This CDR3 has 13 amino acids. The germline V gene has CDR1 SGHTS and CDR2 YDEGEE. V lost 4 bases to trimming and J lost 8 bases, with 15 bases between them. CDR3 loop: CASSHRVGGGYTF. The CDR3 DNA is TGTGCCAGCAGCCACCGCGTCGGCGGGGGCTACACCTTC.

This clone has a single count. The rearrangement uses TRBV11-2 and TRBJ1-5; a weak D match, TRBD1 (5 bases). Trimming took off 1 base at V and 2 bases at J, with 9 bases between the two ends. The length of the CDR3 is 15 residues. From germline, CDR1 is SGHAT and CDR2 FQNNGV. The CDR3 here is CASSLGQNRNQPQHF. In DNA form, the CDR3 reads TGTGCCAGCAGCTTAGGACAGAACCGCAATCAGCCCCAGCATTTT.

The CDR3 spells CSGTAQGDEQFF. The CDR3, as DNA: TGCAGCGGGACAGCCCAGGGCGATGAGCAGTTCTTC. This chain links TRBV29-1 with TRBJ2-1; a possible D gene is TRBD1 (6 bases). Germline V gene lookup returns CDR1 SQVTM and CDR2 ANQGSEA. Trimming took 7 bases from V and 8 from J, leaving 15 bases between them. There are 12 residues in the CDR3.

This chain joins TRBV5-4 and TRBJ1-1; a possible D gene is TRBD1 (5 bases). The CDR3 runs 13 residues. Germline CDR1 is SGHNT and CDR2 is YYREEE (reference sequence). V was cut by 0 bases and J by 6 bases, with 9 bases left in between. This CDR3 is CASSLVRQSEAFF. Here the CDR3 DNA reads TGTGCCAGCAGCTTGGTCCGACAGTCTGAAGCTTTCTTT.

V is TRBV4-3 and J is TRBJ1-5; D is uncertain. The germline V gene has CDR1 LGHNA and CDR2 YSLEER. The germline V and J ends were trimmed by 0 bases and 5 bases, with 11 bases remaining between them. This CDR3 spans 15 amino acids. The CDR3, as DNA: TGCGCCAGCAGCCAAGATCGTCAGGCCCATCAGCCCCAGCATTTT. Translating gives CASSQDRQAHQPQHF.

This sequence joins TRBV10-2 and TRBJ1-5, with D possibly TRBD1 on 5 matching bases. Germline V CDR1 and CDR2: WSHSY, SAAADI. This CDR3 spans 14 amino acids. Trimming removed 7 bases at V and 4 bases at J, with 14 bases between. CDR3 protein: CASKGPGNNQPQHF. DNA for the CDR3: TGCGCCAGCAAGGGCCCAGGGAATAATCAGCCCCAGCATTTT.

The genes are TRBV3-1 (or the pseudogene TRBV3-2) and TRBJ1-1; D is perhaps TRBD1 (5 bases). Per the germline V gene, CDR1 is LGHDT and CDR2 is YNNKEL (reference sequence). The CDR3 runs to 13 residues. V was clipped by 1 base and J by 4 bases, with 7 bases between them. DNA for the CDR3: TGTGCCAGCAGCCAAGTAGGGGTCACTGAAGCTTTCTTT. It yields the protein CASSQVGVTEAFF.

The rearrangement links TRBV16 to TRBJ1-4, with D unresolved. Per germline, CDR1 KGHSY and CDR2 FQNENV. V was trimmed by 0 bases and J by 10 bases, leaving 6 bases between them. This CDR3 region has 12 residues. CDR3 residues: CASSQSAAKLFF. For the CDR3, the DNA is TGTGCCAGCAGCCAATCGGCGGCAAAACTGTTTTTT.

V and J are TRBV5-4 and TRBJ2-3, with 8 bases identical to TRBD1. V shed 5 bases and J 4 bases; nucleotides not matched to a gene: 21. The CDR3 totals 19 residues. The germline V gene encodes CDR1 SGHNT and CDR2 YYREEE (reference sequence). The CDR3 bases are TGTGCCAGCAGACATCAACTAAACCCACGGACAGGGCGGGCAGATACGCAGTATTTT. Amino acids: CASRHQLNPRTGRADTQYF.

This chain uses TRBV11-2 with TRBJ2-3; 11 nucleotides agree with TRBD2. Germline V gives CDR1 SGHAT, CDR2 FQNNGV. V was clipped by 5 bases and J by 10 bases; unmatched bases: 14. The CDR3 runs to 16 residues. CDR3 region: CASSPTGTSGGVAQYF. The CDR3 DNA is TGTGCCAGCAGCCCTACCGGGACTAGCGGTGGGGTGGCGCAGTATTTT.

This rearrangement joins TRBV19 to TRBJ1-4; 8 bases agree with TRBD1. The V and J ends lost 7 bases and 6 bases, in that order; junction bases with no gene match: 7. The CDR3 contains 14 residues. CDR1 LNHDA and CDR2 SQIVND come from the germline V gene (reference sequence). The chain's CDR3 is CASTKGTGYEKLFF. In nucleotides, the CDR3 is TGTGCCAGTACCAAGGGGACAGGCTATGAAAAACTGTTTTTT.

The CDR3: CASSFPSGGAETQYF. CDR3 bases: TGTGCCAGCAGTTTTCCTAGCGGGGGGGCGGAGACCCAGTACTTC. This chain connects TRBV28 to TRBJ2-5; 12 bases line up with TRBD2. Germline-derived CDR1 and CDR2 are MDHEN and SYDVKM. Unmatched junction bases numbered 4, after V lost 3 bases and J lost 5 bases. The CDR3 contains 15 residues.

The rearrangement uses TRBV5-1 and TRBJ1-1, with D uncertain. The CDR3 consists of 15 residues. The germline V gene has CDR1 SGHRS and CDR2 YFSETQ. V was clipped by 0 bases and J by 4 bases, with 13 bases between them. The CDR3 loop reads CASSLESVRLTEAFF. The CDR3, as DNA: TGCGCCAGCAGCTTGGAATCAGTGAGGCTCACTGAAGCTTTCTTT.

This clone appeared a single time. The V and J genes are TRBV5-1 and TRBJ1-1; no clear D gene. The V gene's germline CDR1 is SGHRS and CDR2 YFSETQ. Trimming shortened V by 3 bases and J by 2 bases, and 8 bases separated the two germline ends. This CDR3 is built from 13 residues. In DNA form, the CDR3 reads TGCGCCAGCAGCTCTCTCTTAAACACTGAAGCTTTCTTT. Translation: CASSSLLNTEAFF.

CDR3 sequence: CATSRTLDRGSGYTF. CDR3 nucleotide sequence: TGTGCCACCAGCCGGACTCTCGACAGGGGGAGTGGCTACACCTTC. The chain couples TRBV15 to TRBJ1-2; 9 bases align to TRBD1. Germline CDR1 reads LNHNV; CDR2 reads YYDKDF (reference sequence). The CDR3 consists of 15 residues. Trimming at V came to 5 bases and at J to 7 bases, leaving 11 bases not matched to a gene.

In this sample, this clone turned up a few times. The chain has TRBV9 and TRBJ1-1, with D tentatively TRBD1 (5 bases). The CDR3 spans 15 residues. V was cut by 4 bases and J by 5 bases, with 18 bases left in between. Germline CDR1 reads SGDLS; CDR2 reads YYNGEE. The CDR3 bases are TGTGCCAGCAGCCCCCAACCGACAGTGGGGACTGAAGCTTTCTTT. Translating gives CASSPQPTVGTEAFF. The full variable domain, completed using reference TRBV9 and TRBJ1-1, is DSGVTQTPKHLITATGQRVTLRCSPRSGDLSVYWYQQSLDQGLQFLIQYYNGEERAKGNILERFSAQQFPDLHSELNLSSLELGDSALYFCASSPQPTVGTEAFFGQGTRLTVV.

CDR3 bases: TGTGCCAGCAGTATAAGCCGCAGAGGGGGGACAGATACGCAGTATTTT. It specifies CASSISRRGGTDTQYF. The chain links TRBV7-2 to TRBJ2-3; D could derive from TRBD1 or TRBD2 (6 bases each). Germline CDR1 and CDR2: SGHTA and FQGNSA. V was shortened by 6 bases and J by 3 bases, with 19 bases between the two germline ends. The CDR3 is 16 amino acids.

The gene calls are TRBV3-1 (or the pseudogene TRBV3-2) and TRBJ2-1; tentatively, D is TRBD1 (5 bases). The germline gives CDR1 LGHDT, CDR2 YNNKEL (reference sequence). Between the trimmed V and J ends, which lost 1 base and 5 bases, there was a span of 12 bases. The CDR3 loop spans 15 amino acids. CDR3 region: CASSQGGDRNNEQFF. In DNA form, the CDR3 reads TGTGCCAGCAGCCAAGGTGGTGACAGAAACAATGAGCAGTTCTTC.

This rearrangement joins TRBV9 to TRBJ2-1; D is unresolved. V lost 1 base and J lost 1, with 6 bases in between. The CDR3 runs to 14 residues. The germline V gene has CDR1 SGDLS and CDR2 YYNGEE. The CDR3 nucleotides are TGTGCCAGCAGCGTATTCACGTCCTACAATGAGCAGTTCTTC. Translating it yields CASSVFTSYNEQFF. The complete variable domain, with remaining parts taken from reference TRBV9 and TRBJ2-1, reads DSGVTQTPKHLITATGQRVTLRCSPRSGDLSVYWYQQSLDQGLQFLIQYYNGEERAKGNILERFSAQQFPDLHSELNLSSLELGDSALYFCASSVFTSYNEQFFGPGTRLTVL.

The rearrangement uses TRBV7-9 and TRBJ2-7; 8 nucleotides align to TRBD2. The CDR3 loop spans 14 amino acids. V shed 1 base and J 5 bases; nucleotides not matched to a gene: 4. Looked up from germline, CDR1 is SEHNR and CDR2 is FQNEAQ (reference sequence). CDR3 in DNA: TGTGCCAGCAGCTTAGGACTAGCGTTAGACGAGCAGTACTTC. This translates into CASSLGLALDEQYF.

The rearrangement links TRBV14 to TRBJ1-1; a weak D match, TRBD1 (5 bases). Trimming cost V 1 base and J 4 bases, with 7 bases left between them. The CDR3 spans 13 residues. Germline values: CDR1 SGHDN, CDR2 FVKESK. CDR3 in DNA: TGTGCCAGCAGCCAAGGGACACGCACTGAAGCTTTCTTT. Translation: CASSQGTRTEAFF.

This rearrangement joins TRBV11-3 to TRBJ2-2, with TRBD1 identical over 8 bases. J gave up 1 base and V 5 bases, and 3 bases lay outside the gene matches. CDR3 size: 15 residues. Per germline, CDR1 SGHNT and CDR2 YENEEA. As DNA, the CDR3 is TGTGCCAGCAGCCTCGGGACAGGGAACACCGGGGAGCTGTTTTTT. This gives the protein CASSLGTGNTGELFF.

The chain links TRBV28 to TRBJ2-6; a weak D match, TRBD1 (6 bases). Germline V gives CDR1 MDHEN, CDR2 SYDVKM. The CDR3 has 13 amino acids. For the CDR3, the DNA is TGTGCGACCCCAGGGGTCGGGGCCAACGTCCTGACTTTC. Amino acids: CATPGVGANVLTF.

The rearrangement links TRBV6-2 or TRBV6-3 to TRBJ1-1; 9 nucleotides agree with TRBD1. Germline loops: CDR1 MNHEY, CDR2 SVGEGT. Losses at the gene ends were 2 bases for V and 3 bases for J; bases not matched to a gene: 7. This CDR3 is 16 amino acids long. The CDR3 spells CASSYQTGGRDTEAFF. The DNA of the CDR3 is TGTGCCAGCAGTTACCAGACAGGGGGTCGCGACACTGAAGCTTTCTTT.

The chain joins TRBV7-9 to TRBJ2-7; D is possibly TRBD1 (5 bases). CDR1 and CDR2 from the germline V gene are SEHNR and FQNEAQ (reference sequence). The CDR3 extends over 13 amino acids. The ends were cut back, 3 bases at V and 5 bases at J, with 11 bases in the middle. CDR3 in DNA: TGTGCCAGCAGCTTTACAGGTCCCGACGAGCAGTACTTC. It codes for CASSFTGPDEQYF.